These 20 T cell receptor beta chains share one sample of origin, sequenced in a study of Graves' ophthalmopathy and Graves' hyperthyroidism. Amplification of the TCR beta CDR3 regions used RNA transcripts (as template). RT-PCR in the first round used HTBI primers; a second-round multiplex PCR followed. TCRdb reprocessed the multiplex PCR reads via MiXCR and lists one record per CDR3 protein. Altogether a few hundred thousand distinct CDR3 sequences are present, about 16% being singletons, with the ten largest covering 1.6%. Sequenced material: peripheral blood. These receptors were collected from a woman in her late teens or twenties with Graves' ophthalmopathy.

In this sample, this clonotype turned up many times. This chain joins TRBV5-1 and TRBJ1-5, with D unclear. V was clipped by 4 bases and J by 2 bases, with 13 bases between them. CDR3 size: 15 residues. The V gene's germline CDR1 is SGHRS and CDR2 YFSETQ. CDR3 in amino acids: CASSRYGGGNQPQHF. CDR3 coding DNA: TGCGCCAGCAGCCGGTACGGAGGTGGCAATCAGCCCCAGCATTTT.

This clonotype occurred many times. The CDR3 DNA sequence: TGTGCCAGCAGTTCGAGGCTTGGCGACACAATAACCAAAAACATTCAGTACTTC. Residues: CASSSRLGDTITKNIQYF. The V call is TRBV28, the J call TRBJ2-4; D gene ambiguous. Germline V gives CDR1 MDHEN, CDR2 SYDVKM. V lost 4 bases to trimming and J lost 2 bases, with 21 bases between them. This CDR3 has 18 amino acids.

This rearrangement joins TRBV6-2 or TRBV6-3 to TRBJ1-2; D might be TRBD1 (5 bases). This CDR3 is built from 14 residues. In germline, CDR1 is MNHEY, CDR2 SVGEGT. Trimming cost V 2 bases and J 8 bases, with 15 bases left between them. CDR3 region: CASSYRTGAGGYTF. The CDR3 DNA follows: TGTGCCAGCAGTTACCGCACCGGGGCAGGAGGCTACACCTTC.

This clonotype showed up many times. The CDR3 here is CASTEDRGLREQYF. CDR3 in DNA: TGTGCCAGCACCGAGGACAGGGGGCTTCGAGAGCAGTACTTC. The J gene is TRBJ2-7, the V gene TRBV6-1, with 11 bases identical to TRBD1. This CDR3 spans 14 amino acids. The trim removed 7 bases at V and 7 bases at J, leaving 9 bases unmatched. Germline V gene data show CDR1 as MNHNS and CDR2 as SASEGT.

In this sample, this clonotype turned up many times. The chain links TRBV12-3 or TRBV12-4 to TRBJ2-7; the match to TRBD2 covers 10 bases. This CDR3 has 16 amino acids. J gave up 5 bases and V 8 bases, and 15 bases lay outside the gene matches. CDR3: CASSLGGASGRDEQYF. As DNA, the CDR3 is TGTGCCAGCTCCCTTGGGGGGGCTAGCGGGAGAGACGAGCAGTACTTC.

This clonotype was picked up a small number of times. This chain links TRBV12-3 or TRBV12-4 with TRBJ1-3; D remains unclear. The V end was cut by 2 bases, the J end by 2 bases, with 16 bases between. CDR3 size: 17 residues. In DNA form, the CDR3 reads TGTGCCAGCAGTTTAATTCTTGGTGCCGGCACTGGAAACACCATATATTTT. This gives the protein CASSLILGAGTGNTIYF.

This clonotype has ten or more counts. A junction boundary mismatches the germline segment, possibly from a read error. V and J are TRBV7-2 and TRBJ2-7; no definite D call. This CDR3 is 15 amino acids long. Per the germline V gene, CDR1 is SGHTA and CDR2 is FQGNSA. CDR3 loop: CASSLGSTYIYEQHF. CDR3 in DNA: TGTGCCAGCAGCTTAGGAAGCACCTACATCTACGAGCAGCACTTC.

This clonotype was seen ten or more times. The CDR3 loop reads CASSIRRFSGANVLTF. The CDR3, as DNA: TGTGCCAGCAGTATTCGACGGTTCTCTGGGGCCAACGTCCTGACTTTC. The rearrangement links TRBV6-5 to TRBJ2-6; D ambiguous. The CDR3 extends over 16 amino acids. Trimming removed 5 bases at V and 0 bases at J, with 11 bases between. Germline CDR1 MNHEY, CDR2 SVGAGI.

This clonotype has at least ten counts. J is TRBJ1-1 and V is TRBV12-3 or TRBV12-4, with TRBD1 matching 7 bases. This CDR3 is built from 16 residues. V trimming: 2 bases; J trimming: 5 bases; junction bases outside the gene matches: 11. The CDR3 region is CASSLTPQGFGTEAFF. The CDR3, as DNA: TGTGCCAGCAGTTTAACCCCACAGGGGTTTGGGACTGAAGCTTTCTTT.

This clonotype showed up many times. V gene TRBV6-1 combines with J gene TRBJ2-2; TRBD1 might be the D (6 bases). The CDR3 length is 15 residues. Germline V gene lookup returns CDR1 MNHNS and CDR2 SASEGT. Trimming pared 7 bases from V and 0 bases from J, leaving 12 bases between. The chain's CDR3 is CASKPGHSNTGELFF. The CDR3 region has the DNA TGTGCCAGCAAGCCGGGACACTCGAACACCGGGGAGCTGTTTTTT.

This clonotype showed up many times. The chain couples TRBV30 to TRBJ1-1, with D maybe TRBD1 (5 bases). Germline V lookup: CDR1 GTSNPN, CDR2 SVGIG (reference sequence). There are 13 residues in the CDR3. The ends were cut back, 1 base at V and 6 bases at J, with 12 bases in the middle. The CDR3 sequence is CAWSGRERSEAFF. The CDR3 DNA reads TGTGCCTGGAGTGGCAGGGAACGTTCTGAAGCTTTCTTT.

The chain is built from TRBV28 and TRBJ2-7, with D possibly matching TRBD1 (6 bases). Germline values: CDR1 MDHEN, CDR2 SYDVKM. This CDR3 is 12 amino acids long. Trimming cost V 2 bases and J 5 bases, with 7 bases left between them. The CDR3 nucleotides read TGTGCCAGCAGTTTAGGGACACACGAGCAGTACTTC. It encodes CASSLGTHEQYF.

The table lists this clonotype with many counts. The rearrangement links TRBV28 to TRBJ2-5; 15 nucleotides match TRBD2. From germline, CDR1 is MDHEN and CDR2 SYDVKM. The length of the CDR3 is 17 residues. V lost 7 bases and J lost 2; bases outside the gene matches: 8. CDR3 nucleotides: TGTGCCAGCACCCCGGGACTAGCGGGAGGTTTACAAGAGACCCAGTACTTC. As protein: CASTPGLAGGLQETQYF. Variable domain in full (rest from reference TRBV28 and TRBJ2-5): DVKVTQSSRYLVKRTGEKVFLECVQDMDHENMFWYRQDPGLGLRLIYFSYDVKMKEKGDIPEGYSVSREKKERFSLILESASTNQTSMYLCASTPGLAGGLQETQYFGPGTRLLVL.

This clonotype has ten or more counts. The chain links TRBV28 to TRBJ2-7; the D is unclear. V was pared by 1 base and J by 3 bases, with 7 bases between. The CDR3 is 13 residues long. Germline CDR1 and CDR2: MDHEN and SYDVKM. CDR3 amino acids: CASSLSINYEQYF. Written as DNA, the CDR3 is TGTGCCAGCAGTTTATCTATTAACTACGAGCAGTACTTC.

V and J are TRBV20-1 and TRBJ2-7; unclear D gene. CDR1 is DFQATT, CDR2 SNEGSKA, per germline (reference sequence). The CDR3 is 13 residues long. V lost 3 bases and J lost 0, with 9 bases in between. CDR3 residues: CSARPSGSYEQYF. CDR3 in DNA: TGCAGTGCTAGGCCGTCGGGCTCCTACGAGCAGTACTTC.

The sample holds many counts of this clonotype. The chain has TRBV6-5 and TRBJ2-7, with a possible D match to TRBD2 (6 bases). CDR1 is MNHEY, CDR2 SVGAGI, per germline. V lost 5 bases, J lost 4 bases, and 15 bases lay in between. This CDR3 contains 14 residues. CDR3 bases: TGTGCCAGCAGTCCCGAGCGGGTCCCTTACGAGCAGTACTTC. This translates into CASSPERVPYEQYF.

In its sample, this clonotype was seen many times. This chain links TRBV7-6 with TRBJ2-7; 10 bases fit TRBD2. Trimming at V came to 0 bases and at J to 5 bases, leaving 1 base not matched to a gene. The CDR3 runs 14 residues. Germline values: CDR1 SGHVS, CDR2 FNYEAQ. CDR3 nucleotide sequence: TGTGCCAGCAGCTTAGCGGGACTAGCGAACGAGCAGTACTTC. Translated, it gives CASSLAGLANEQYF.

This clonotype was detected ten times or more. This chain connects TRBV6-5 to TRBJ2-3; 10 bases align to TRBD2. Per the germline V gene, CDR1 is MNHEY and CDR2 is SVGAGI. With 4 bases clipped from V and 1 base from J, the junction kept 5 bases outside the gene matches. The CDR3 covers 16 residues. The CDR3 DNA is TGTGCCAGCAGTTCGGAGCGGGGGGGACGCACAGATACGCAGTATTTT. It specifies CASSSERGGRTDTQYF.

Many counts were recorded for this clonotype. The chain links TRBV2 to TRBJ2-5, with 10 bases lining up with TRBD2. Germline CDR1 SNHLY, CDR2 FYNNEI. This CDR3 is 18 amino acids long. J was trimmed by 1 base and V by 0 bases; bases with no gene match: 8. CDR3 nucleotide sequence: TGTGCCAGCAGTGAAGCGCTTCTAGCGGGGGATTTCCAAGAGACCCAGTACTTC. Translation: CASSEALLAGDFQETQYF.

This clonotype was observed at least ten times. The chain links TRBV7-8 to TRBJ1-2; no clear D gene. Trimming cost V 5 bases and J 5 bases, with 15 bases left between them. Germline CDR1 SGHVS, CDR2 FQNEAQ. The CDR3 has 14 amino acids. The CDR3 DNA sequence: TGTGCCAGCAGCATTACCGGCCGCTCTTATGGCTACACCTTC. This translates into CASSITGRSYGYTF.